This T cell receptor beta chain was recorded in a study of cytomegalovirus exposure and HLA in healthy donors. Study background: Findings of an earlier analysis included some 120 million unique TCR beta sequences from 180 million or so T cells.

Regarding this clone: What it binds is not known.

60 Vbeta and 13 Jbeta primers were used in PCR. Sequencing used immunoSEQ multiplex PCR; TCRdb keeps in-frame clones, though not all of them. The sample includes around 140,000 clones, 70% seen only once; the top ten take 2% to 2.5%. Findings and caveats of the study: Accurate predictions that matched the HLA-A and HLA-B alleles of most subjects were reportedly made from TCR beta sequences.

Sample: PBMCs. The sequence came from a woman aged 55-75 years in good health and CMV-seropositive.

The CDR3 region is CASSHAIRGGRATEAFF. CDR3 sequence (DNA): TGCGCCAGCAGCCATGCTATAAGAGGGGGGAGGGCCACTGAAGCTTTCTTT. The chain recombines TRBV4-1 with TRBJ1-1; TRBD1 is a possible D gene (6 bases). The germline CDR1 and CDR2 sequences are MGHRA and YSYEKL. This CDR3 contains 17 residues. Deletions cut 3 bases from V and 4 bases from J, with 21 bases between.